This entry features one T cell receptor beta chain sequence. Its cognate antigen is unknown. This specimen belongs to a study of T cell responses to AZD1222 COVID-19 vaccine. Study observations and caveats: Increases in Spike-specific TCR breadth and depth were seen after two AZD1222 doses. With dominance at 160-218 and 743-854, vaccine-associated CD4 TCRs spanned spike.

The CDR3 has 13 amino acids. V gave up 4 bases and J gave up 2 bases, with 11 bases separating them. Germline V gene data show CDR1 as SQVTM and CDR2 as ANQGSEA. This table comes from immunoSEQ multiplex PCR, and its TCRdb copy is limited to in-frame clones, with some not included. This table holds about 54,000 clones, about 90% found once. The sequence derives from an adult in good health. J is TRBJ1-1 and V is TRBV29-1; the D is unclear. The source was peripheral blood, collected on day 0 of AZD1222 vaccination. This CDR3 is CSVVTGTNTEAFF. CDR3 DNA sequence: TGCAGCGTTGTGACTGGAACAAACACTGAAGCTTTCTTT.